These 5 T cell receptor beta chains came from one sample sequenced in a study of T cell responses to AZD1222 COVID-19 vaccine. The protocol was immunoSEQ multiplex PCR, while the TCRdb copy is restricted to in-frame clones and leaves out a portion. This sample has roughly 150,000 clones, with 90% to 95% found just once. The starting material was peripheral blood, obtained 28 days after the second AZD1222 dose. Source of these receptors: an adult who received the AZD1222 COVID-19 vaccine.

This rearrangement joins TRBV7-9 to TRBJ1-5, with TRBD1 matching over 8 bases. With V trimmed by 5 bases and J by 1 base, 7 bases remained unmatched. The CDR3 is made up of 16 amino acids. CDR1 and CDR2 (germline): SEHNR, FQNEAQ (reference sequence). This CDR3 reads CASSPAGQASNQPQHF. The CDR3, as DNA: TGTGCCAGCAGCCCCGCGGGACAGGCGAGCAATCAGCCCCAGCATTTT.

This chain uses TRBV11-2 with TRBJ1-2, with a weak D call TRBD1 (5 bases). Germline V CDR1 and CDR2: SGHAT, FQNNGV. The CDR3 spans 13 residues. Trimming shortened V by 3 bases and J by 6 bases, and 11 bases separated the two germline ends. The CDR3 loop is CASSFRGRDGYTF. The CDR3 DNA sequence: TGTGCCAGCAGCTTTAGGGGTAGGGATGGCTACACCTTC.

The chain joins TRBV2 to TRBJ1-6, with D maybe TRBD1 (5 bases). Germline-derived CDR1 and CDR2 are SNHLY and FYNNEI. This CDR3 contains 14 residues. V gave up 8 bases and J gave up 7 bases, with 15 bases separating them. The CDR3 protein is CASALGVPNSPLHF. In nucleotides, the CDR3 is TGTGCCAGCGCCTTAGGGGTGCCGAATTCACCCCTCCACTTT.

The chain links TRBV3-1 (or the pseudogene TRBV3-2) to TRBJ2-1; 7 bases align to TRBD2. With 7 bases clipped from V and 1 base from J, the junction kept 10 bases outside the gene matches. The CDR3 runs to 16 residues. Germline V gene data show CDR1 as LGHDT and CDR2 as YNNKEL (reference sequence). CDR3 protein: CASNEEPGGSYNEQFF. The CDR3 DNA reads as TGTGCCAGCAATGAAGAGCCGGGGGGATCCTACAATGAGCAGTTCTTC.

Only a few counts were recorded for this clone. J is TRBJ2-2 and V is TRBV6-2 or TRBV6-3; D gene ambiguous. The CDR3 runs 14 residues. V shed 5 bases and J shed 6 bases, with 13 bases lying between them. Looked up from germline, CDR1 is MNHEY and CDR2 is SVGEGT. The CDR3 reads CASSRSTPAGELFF. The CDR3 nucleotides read TGTGCCAGCAGTCGAAGTACCCCGGCCGGGGAGCTGTTTTTT.